The sequence of this T cell receptor (beta chain) was determined in a study of identical twins. In its sample, this clonotype was seen a few times. Trimming shortened V by 2 bases and J by 3 bases, and 11 bases separated the two germline ends. Germline CDR1 reads SGHVS; CDR2 reads FNYEAQ. This CDR3 contains 14 residues. TCRdb recomputed calls from the 5' RACE reads with MiXCR, one row per CDR3 protein. Among 470,000 or so distinct CDR3 sequences listed, roughly a quarter were seen once. These sequences were also reported in another study, on T cells expressing NK-cell markers.

Sequencing was carried out using CD4+ T cells sorted from blood. The clonotype comes from a young woman in good health. The chain employs TRBV7-6 and TRBJ2-7; D could derive from TRBD1 or TRBD2 (5 bases each). CDR3 nucleotides: TGTGCCAGCAGCTTACGGCAGGGACGCTACGAGCAGTACTTC. Its protein product is CASSLRQGRYEQYF.